This T cell receptor (beta chain) comes out of a study of T-cell memory formation after mild COVID-19 (dated by TCRdb to 2020 to 2022). About the investigation overall: Most TCR sequence clusters were specific to one of the two donors. T-cell clones expanding and contracting after mild COVID-19 in a couple of donors were tracked by longitudinal TCRalpha and TCRbeta repertoire sequencing. Two young, previously healthy adult volunteers, one female and one male, were included in the cohort. Overall study results and their limits: Some responding clones were found in pre-infection memory, which suggests that pre-existing cross-reactive memory T cells took part in the SARS-CoV-2 response. The second-wave clones that peaked on day 37 were not confirmed to be SARS-CoV-2 specific. Contracting CD4+ clones turned up mainly in the CM and EM memory subsets, whereas EMRA was where CD8+ clones were enriched. The study included only a couple of mild cases, and larger cohorts that include severe cases with pre-infection samples were judged to be necessary. From day 15 to 85, contracting clones showed balanced CD4/CD8 phenotypes, whereas a second wave of clones that expanded from day 15 to 37 leaned towards CD4+.

This clonotype was counted only a few times. Its antigen is not yet known. No much larger clone is present one base from it, and per-base qualities are unavailable. Sequencing took place on an Illumina NovaSeq 6000. TCRalpha and TCRbeta cDNA libraries were built by 5'RACE with constant-segment primers, adding sample barcodes and unique molecular identifiers. RNA was extracted from every sample with Trizol reagent. Library amplification was performed in two PCR steps, and a second sample barcode and Illumina TruSeq adapters were introduced in the second step. The libraries were sequenced on an Illumina NovaSeq using 2 x 150 bp paired-end reads. Under the source paper's analysis protocol: The reads were demultiplexed and collapsed into UMI-guided consensus sequences using migec v1.2.7. With mixcr v2.1.11, UMI consensuses were aligned to TRA and TRB V and J templates and assembled into clonotypes. Clonotypes were classified as expanded or contracted when called significant by both edgeR and NoisET, with noise models trained on biological replicates. For edgeR calls, the thresholds were a false discovery rate-adjusted p below 0.01 and a log2 fold-change of 1. As an exploratory analysis of dynamics, max-normalized trajectories of the 1000 most abundant clonotypes were examined with PCA combined with hierarchical clustering. Separately sequenced CD4+ and CD8+ repertoires were used to assign the CD4 or CD8 phenotype of responding clones. Through fastp at Q25 and MiXCR, TCRdb rebuilt clones from the public reads, retaining in-frame beta chains. Each CDR3 protein gets just one entry, which takes the most common genes and DNA from the rows behind it. The V and J calls and clone size come from TCRdb's table, not from the authors' own analysis. In all, the sample holds 90,000 to 120,000 distinct CDR3 sequences, and roughly an eighth of those were seen once. The top ten clones comprise around two fifths of the sample.

Ficoll-Paque density gradient centrifugation was the method used to isolate PBMCs. Trimmed from V: 8 bases; trimmed from J: 3 bases; junction bases lacking a gene match: 8. From the germline V gene (reference sequence), CDR1 is MNHNY and CDR2 is SVGAGI. The CDR3 runs 15 amino acids, cysteine and phenylalanine included. The kept DNA is CDR3 alone, 45 bases in frame from the first base. The sequencing input was PBMCs or a T cell subset sorted from them (not recorded which). The rearranged segments are TRBV6-6 and TRBJ2-1; the central 9 bases match TRBD2. The sequence came from a man aged 18 to 35 who had mild COVID-19 (a few samples of this study predate the infection). The sample titles of this study are shuffled in the database, so cell type and time point are left out; the donor was told from shared clones. The CDR3 protein: CASEKLAGVYNEQFF. The bases are TGTGCCAGCGAGAAACTAGCGGGTGTCTACAATGAGCAGTTCTTC.